The clone carrying this T cell receptor (beta chain) appeared a few times. Its matching antigen is unknown. This sample is part of a study of T-cell reconstitution after alpha-beta-depleted transplantation in children. Unique molecular identifiers were used to barcode this TCRbeta library. TCRdb fed the PCR reads into MiXCR, producing one record per CDR3 protein. The sample holds under 250,000 distinct CDR3 sequences, approximately 6.3% seen once. The study's findings and limits: The authors attributed T-cell counts and diversity one year after transplant mostly to newly produced T cells. From surviving recipient T cells and thymic progenitors came the high day-60 TCRbeta diversity observed in some patients. Several hundred rapidly expanded clones from non-depleted graft cells reportedly supplied alpha-beta T cells about two months post-transplant.

This sequence was found in a boy between 2 and 15 years old with acute lymphoblastic leukemia, due to receive a stem cell transplant. The source was PBMCs, collected before TCRalphabeta/CD19-depleted stem cell transplant.

The chain's CDR3 is CSRTGFRETEAFF. The CDR3 DNA sequence: TGCAGCAGGACAGGGTTTCGAGAGACTGAAGCTTTCTTT. V and J are TRBV20-1 and TRBJ1-1; TRBD1 matches 8 bases. In germline, CDR1 is DFQATT, CDR2 SNEGSKA (reference sequence). The CDR3 is 13 amino acids.